This TCR beta chain was recorded in a study of blood T cell repertoires in COVID-19. For the study at large: T cells, B-cell-depleted T cells, or PBMCs supplied cDNA or gDNA.

Trimming took 6 bases from V and 6 from J, leaving 12 bases between them. Germline CDR1 reads MNHEY; CDR2 reads SMNVEV (reference sequence). The CDR3 is made up of 13 amino acids. In the original analysis: Counts of nucleated cells, estimated from reference gene primer amplification, were obtained. Clones were read by immunoSEQ multiplex PCR, and TCRdb kept only the in-frame ones, dropping some. The V and J calls and clone size are taken from that table; D and trimming were inferred from the DNA. The profile shows about 38,000 clones, 70% to 90% of them singletons. The sequence came from a man aged 65 to 79 with active COVID-19. Sample: peripheral blood. The V gene is TRBV27, the J gene TRBJ2-1, with a weak D call TRBD1 (6 bases). The CDR3 spells CASRRNRVNEQFF. CDR3 in DNA: TGTGCCAGCAGGCGGAACAGGGTCAATGAGCAGTTCTTC.